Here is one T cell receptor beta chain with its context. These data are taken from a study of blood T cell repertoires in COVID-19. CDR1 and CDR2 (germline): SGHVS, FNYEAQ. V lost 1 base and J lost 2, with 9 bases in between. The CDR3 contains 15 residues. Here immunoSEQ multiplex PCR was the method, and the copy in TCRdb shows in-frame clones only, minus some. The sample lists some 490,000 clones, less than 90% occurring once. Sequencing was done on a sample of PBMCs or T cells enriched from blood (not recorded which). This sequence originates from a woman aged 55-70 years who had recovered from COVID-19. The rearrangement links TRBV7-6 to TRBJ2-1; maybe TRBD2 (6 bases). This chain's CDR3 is CASSLGGKTYNEQFF. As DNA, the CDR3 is TGTGCCAGCAGCTTAGGCGGGAAGACCTACAATGAGCAGTTCTTC.